Included here is one T cell receptor beta chain sequence, with context. The data derive from a study of blood T cell repertoires in COVID-19. Study summary: Spain, Italy and the United States supplied samples that represented acute and convalescent COVID-19.

Some clones are missing from TCRdb's copy, which holds only in-frame ones; the method was immunoSEQ multiplex PCR. The table records about 86,000 clones, over 70% of them present only once. V was clipped by 2 bases and J by 2 bases, with 11 bases between them. Germline-derived CDR1 and CDR2 are ENHRY and SYGVKD. The CDR3 sequence is 15 residues long. This chain joins TRBV10-3 and TRBJ2-3; possibly TRBD1 for D (5 bases). The receptor comes from a woman aged 80 or over with active or convalescent COVID-19. Sequencing used peripheral blood. The chain's CDR3 is CAISERGTVTDTQYF. As DNA, the CDR3 is TGTGCCATCAGTGAGAGGGGTACAGTCACAGATACGCAGTATTTT.